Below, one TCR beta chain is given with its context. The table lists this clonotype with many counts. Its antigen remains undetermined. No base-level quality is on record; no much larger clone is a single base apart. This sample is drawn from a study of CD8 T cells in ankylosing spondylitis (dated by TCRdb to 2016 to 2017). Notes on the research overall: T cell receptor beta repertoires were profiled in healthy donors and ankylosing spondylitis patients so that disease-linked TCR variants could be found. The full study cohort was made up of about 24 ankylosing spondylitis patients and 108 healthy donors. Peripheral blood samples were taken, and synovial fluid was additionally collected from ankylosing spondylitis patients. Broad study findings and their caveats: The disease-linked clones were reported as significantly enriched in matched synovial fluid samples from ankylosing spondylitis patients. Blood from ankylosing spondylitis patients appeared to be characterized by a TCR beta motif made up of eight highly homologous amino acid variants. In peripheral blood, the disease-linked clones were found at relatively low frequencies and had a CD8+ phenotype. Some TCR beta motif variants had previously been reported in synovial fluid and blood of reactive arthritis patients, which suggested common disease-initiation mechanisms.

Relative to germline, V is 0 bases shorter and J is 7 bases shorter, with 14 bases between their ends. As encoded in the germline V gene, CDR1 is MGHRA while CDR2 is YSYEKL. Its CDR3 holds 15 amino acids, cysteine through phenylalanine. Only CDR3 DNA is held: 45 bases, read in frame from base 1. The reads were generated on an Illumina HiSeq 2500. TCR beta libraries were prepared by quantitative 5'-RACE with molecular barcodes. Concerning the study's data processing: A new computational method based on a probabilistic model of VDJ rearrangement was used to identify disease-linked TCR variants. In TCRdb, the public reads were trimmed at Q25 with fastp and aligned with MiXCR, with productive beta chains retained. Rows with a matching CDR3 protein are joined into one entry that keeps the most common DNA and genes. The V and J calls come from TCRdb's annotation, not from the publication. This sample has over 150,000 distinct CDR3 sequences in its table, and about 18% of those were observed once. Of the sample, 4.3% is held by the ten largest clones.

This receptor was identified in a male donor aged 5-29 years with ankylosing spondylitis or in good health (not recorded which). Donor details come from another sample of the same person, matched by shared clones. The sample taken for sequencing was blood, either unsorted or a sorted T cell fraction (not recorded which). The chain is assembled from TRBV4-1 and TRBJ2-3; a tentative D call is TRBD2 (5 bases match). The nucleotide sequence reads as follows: TGCGCCAGCAGCCAAGATACTAGTTTCCCATATACGCAGTATTTT. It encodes CASSQDTSFPYTQYF.